This passage covers 6 T cell receptor beta chains from one sample sequenced in a study of blood T cell repertoires in COVID-19 (dated by TCRdb to about 2020). Library prep was done by the immunoSEQ multiplex PCR assay. TCRdb obtained this table from immuneACCESS and retained in-frame rearrangements with V and J assigned. These tables miss some clones; where compared with another copy, unresolved V genes account for less than half of the shortfall, and the remainder is unexplained. For this sample the table gives about 83,000 clones, of which roughly 88% were detected only once. The top ten hold under 8.5% of the sample. The sequenced sample was peripheral blood. The receptors were sampled from a man aged 50 to 60 with active COVID-19.

The CDR3 here is CASSQDLSQPQHF. The CDR3 DNA sequence: TGTGCCAGCAGCCAAGATCTGAGTCAGCCCCAGCATTTT. V usage is TRBV4-2 and J usage is TRBJ1-5; D is unclear. The V end lost 0 bases, the J end lost 6 bases, and 6 bases lay between the germline ends. The germline V gene encodes CDR1 LGHNA and CDR2 YNFKEQ. The CDR3 is 13 amino acids.

V usage is TRBV29-1 and J usage is TRBJ2-3; D may be TRBD2 (6 bases). The germline CDR1 and CDR2 sequences are SQVTM and ANQGSEA. The CDR3 sequence is 12 residues long. Trimming pared 8 bases from V and 5 bases from J, leaving 14 bases between. In nucleotides, the CDR3 is TGCAGCTTTAACGGGGGTGGAGATACGCAGTATTTT. This translates into CSFNGGGDTQYF.

In its sample, this clone was seen once. The V gene is TRBV14, the J gene TRBJ2-1; 12 bases align to TRBD1. The junction had 8 bases not matched to a gene; V was cut back by 5 bases and J by 9 bases. The V gene's germline CDR1 is SGHDN and CDR2 FVKESK. This CDR3 region has 15 residues. The CDR3 here is CASSLGQGAFGEQFF. CDR3 bases: TGTGCCAGCAGCTTGGGACAGGGGGCATTTGGTGAGCAGTTCTTC.

The rearrangement uses TRBV27 and TRBJ1-4; 8 bases are a match to TRBD1. CDR1 is MNHEY, CDR2 SMNVEV, per germline (reference sequence). The junction had 10 bases not matched to a gene; V was cut back by 2 bases and J by 8 bases. This CDR3 has 16 amino acids. CDR3 in DNA: TGTGCCAGCAGTTTAAGCAGGGGGCGGAATAGGGAAAAACTGTTTTTT. This translates into CASSLSRGRNREKLFF.

This chain uses TRBV7-9 with TRBJ2-3, with D unclear. The CDR3 extends over 11 amino acids. The ends were cut back, 3 bases at V and 10 bases at J, with 8 bases in the middle. The V gene's germline CDR1 is SEHNR and CDR2 FQNEAQ (reference sequence). The CDR3: CASSFSGAQYF. In nucleotides, the CDR3 is TGTGCCAGCAGCTTCTCGGGTGCGCAGTATTTT.

The chain has TRBV7-8 and TRBJ1-2, with D hard to call. Deletions cut 7 bases from V and 2 bases from J, with 14 bases between. The CDR3 contains 14 residues. The germline CDR1 and CDR2 sequences are SGHVS and FQNEAQ. The CDR3 region has the DNA TGTGCCAGCACGCCCCGCCGGGGAAACTATGGCTACACCTTC. It specifies CASTPRRGNYGYTF. The full variable domain, completed using reference TRBV7-8 and TRBJ1-2, is GAGVSQSPRYKVAKRGQDVALRCDPISGHVSLFWYQQALGQGPEFLTYFQNEAQLDKSGLPSDRFFAERPEGSVSTLKIQRTQQEDSAVYLCASTPRRGNYGYTFGSGTRLTVV.